This record covers a single TCR beta chain. The data were obtained in a study of blood T cell repertoires in COVID-19. Turning to the study itself: Samples taken during acute and convalescent COVID-19 were collected in the United States, Italy and Spain. T cells, B-cell-depleted T cells, or PBMCs supplied cDNA or gDNA.

This CDR3 is built from 12 residues. V shed 7 bases and J 5 bases; nucleotides not matched to a gene: 4. Germline V gene data show CDR1 as SQVTM and CDR2 as ANQGSEA. Under the authors' procedure: It was from reference gene primer amplification that nucleated cell counts were estimated. The assay was immunoSEQ multiplex PCR, and TCRdb's table has in-frame clones only and misses some. The V and J calls and clone size come from that table; D and trimming were worked out from the DNA. The repertoire holds 150,000 to 200,000 clones, with 88% as singletons. Sequencing was done on a sample of peripheral blood. The sequence was obtained from a man in his sixties with acute or convalescent COVID-19. V and J are TRBV29-1 and TRBJ1-5; TRBD1 aligns across 8 bases. This chain's CDR3 is CSAGTGDQPQHF. For the CDR3, the DNA is TGCAGCGCCGGGACAGGTGATCAGCCCCAGCATTTT. Full variable domain (remainder filled in from reference TRBV29-1 and TRBJ1-5): SAVISQKPSRDICQRGTSLTIQCQVDSQVTMMFWYRQQPGQSLTLIATANQGSEATYESGFVIDKFPISRPNLTFSTLTVSNMSPEDSSIYLCSAGTGDQPQHFGDGTRLSIL.